These T cell receptor beta chains were read from a single sample in a study of blood T cell repertoires in COVID-19. Sequencing used immunoSEQ multiplex PCR; TCRdb keeps in-frame clones, though not all of them. The table has hundreds of thousands of clones, 75% to 90% seen once. Sample: peripheral blood. All receptors derive from a woman between 25 and 40 years old with active or convalescent COVID-19. CDR3s include the opening cysteine and the closing phenylalanine or tryptophan.

v_call,cdr3_aa
TRBV10-3,CATRDRGNSNQPQHF
TRBV7-6,CASSLGPSGGSTDTQYF
TRBV7-9,CASSFDRTYEQYF
TRBV6-5,CASGGTGRSNYGYTF
TRBV14,CASSQERGLNTGELFF
TRBV6-1,CASSEEGGPGYGYTF
TRBV18,CASSLPGQGVYEQYF
TRBV6-6,CASRHRTTYEQYF
TRBV5-4,CASSTGISGARHEQYF
TRBV5-1,CASSLGAGGNYNEQFF
TRBV3-1/TRBV3-2,CASISGLPGLADRNSYEQYF
TRBV29-1,CSVDGASGRALKYNEQFF
TRBV20-1,CSASFPAGVRTEAFF
TRBV3-1/TRBV3-2,CASSQDRGRNTEAFF
TRBV6-5,CASAGMNTEAFF
TRBV24-1,CATSDSLSTEAFF
TRBV19,CASAPDRNTEAFF
TRBV6-5,CASSFAGQEGYTF
TRBV11-3,CASSQGGVNTEAFF
TRBV4-1,CASSPDRMNTEAFF
TRBV19,CASRTRDRVNQPQHF
TRBV27,CASSFGDRATYEQYF
TRBV24-1,CATSDFAFLDATNEKLFF
TRBV5-1,CASSLTGLASYNEQFF
TRBV18,CASSPPGLAGGLSYEQYF
TRBV6-5,CASSYSGRLVNTEAFF
TRBV19,CASSIDPRGVSTDTQYF
TRBV7-2,CASSLVAQGGHGYTF
TRBV30,CAWSVLYFATNEKLFF
TRBV4-1,CASSQGLSNEQFF
TRBV9,CASSARGASGGPSTDTQYF
TRBV11-2,CASSSAGGYTDTQYF
TRBV19,CASSPLGSGANVLTF
TRBV28,CATPRAPSGYGYTF
TRBV13,CASSYGTGGRELFF
TRBV7-9,CASSPGTGTNEKLFF
TRBV27,CASSSRGGSGTEAFF
TRBV5-1,CASSLGQGEQETQYF
TRBV3-1/TRBV3-2,CASSQDYGLAGPQYF
TRBV4-1,CASSQGPGRGRDGYTF
TRBV7-2,CASSFLSGGFGEQYF
TRBV6-5,CASSTDRQIPEAFF
TRBV30,CAWRAQAPGNTIYF
TRBV19,CASSMRRKEFNTEAFF
TRBV30,CAWSVPRGTYNEQFF
TRBV6-5,CASLGGGSYNEQFF
TRBV24-1,CATSDPSGRAPGELFF
TRBV29-1,CSAYNVNRDRVDYGYTF
TRBV10-3,CATTGDRAGYTF
TRBV5-1,CASSLGAGTGSTDTQYF
TRBV19,CASARGYGYTF
TRBV19,CASSMGQGVGTEAFF
TRBV11-2,CASSDTTSGGTYNEQFF
TRBV6-1,CASSARQGRSQLNTGELFF
TRBV4-2,CASSQGGSNTEAFF
TRBV18,CASSSLHWSPGELFF
TRBV4-1,CASSLLAGGPDTQYF